This T cell receptor (beta chain) was recovered during a study of shared T cell receptors in the human thymus. This clone is a singleton in its sample. Produced via immunoSEQ multiplex PCR; TCRdb's table is partial and in-frame only. The sample has under 700,000 clones; 75% to 80% are singletons. The same sample was also studied in work on human thymus T cells. That source adds: It looked as if thymic and blood repertoires used V and J genes in a biased way.

The sequence came from a boy younger than two with a congenital heart defect. The specimen was thymocytes.

DNA of the CDR3: TGTGCCAGCAGCTTGGCCCGCGACCATCAGGGGAACTTGGGGGGCTACACCTTC. Encoded protein: CASSLARDHQGNLGGYTF. V gene TRBV7-9 combines with J gene TRBJ1-2; the D gene is possibly TRBD1 (6 bases). V lost 3 bases, J lost 8 bases, and 28 bases lay in between. The germline gives CDR1 SEHNR, CDR2 FQNEAQ (reference sequence). This CDR3 comprises 18 residues.